This TCR beta chain was retrieved from a study of sequential checkpoint blockade in melanoma. Looking at the study overall: Patients were randomized 1:1 to nivolumab-then-ipilimumab or ipilimumab-then-nivolumab first-line. Maintenance nivolumab came after either treatment sequence.

Germline values: CDR1 LGHNA, CDR2 YNFKEQ. CDR3 length: 16 amino acids. The junction had 7 bases not matched to a gene; V was cut back by 4 bases and J by 5 bases. The table came from immunoSEQ multiplex PCR; TCRdb's copy has only in-frame clones and leaves some out. Among about 19,000 clones listed, around 73% were seen once. Treatment reported: randomized to nivolumab then ipilimumab (arm A) or the reverse (arm B). PBMC sorting kept live CD3+CD8+ cells without CD19 or CD56. The material was CD8+ T cells sorted from blood (inferred from file names), obtained from a patient given nivolumab and ipilimumab in sequence. This chain uses TRBV4-2 with TRBJ2-5; TRBD2 agrees at 13 bases. This receptor was identified in a human donor with melanoma. CDR3 residues: CASSPGTSGDVETQYF. The DNA for the CDR3 is TGTGCCAGCAGCCCAGGGACTAGCGGGGATGTGGAGACCCAGTACTTC.